This entry features one T cell receptor beta chain sequence. These data are taken from a study of blood T cell repertoires in COVID-19. The repertoire was sequenced with immunoSEQ multiplex PCR; TCRdb's copy has only in-frame clones and lacks some. The sample holds 60,000 to 70,000 clones, approximately 80% seen once. After removal of 0 bases from V and 3 bases from J, the junction contained 1 base not matched to a gene. The V gene's germline CDR1 is LNHNV and CDR2 YYDKDF (reference sequence). CDR3 length: 15 amino acids. The V and J genes are TRBV15 and TRBJ2-5, with 10 positions matching TRBD2. The source is a woman in her seventies with acute or convalescent COVID-19. Source material: peripheral blood. The CDR3 loop is CATSRELAGEETQYF. In nucleotides, the CDR3 is TGTGCCACCAGCAGAGAGCTAGCGGGGGAAGAGACCCAGTACTTC.